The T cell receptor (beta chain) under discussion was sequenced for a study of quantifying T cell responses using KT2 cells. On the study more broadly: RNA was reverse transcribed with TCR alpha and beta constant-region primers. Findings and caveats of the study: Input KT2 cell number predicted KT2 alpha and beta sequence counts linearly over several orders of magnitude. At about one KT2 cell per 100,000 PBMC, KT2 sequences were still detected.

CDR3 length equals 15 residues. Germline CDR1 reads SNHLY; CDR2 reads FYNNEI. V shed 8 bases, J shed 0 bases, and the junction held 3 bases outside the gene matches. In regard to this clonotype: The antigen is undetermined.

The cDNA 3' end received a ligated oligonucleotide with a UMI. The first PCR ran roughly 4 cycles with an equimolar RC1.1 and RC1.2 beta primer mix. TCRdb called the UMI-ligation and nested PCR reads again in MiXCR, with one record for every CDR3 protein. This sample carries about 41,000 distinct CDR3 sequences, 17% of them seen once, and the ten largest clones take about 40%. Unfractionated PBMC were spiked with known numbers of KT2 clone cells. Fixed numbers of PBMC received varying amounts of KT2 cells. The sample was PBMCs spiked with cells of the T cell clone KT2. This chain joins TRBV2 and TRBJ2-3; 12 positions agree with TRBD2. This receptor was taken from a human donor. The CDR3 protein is CASSSGRGSTDTQYF. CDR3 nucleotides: TGTGCCAGCTCTAGCGGGAGGGGAAGCACAGATACGCAGTATTTT.